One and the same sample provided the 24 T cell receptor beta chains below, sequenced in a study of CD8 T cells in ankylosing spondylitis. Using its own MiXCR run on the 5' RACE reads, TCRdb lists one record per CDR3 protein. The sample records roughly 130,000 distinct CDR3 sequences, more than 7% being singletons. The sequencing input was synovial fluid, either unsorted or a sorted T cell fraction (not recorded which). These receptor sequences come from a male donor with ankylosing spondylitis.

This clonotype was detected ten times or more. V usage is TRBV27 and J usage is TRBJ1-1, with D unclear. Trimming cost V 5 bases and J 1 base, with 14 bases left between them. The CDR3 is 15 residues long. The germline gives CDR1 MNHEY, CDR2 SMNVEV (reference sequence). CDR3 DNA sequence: TGTGCCAGCAGTCCCGAGGCGATTCCGAACACTGAAGCTTTCTTT. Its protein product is CASSPEAIPNTEAFF.

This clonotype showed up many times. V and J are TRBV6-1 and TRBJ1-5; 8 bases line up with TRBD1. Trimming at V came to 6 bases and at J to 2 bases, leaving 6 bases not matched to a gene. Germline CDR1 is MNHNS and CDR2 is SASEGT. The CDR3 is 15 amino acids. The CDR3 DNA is TGTGCCAGCAGCAGGGGGCTTGGGGGCAATCAGCCCCAGCATTTT. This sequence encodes CASSRGLGGNQPQHF.

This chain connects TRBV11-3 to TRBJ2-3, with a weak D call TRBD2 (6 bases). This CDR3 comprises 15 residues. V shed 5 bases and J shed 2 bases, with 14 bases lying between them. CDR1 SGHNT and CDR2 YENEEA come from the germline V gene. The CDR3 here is CASSPGTSSTDTQYF. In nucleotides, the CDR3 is TGTGCCAGCAGCCCAGGGACTTCTTCCACAGATACGCAGTATTTT.

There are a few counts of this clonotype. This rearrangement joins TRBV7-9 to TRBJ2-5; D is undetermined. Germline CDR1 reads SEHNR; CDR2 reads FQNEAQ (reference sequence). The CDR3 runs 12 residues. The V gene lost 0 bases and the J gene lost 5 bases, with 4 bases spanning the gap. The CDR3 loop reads CASSLALETQYF. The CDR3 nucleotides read TGTGCCAGCAGCTTAGCTCTGGAGACCCAGTACTTC.

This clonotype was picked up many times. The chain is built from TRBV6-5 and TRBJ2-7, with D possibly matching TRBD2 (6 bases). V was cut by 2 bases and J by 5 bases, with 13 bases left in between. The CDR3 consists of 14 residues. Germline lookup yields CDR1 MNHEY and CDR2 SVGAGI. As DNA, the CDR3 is TGTGCCAGCAGTTACGGCATACTAGCAAACGAGCAGTACTTC. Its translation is CASSYGILANEQYF.

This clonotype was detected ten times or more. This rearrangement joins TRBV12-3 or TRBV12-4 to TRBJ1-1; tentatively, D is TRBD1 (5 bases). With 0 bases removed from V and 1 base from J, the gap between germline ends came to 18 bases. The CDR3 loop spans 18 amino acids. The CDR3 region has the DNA TGTGCCAGCAGTTTAGCGCTAGGAGGGGCCGAAGGGAACACTGAAGCTTTCTTT. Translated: CASSLALGGAEGNTEAFF.

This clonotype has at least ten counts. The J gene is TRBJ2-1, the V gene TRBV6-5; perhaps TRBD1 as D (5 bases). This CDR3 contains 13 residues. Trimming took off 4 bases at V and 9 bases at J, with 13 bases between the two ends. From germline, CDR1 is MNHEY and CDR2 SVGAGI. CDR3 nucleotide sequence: TGTGCCAGCAGTTCTAACAGGAGAGGTGAGCAGTTCTTC. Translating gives CASSSNRRGEQFF.

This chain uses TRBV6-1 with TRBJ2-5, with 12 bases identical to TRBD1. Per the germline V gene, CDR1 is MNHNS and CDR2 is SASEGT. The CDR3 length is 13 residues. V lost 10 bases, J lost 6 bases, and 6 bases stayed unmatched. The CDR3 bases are TGTGCCACGGGGACAGGGGGCAGGAAGACCCAGTACTTC. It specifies CATGTGGRKTQYF.

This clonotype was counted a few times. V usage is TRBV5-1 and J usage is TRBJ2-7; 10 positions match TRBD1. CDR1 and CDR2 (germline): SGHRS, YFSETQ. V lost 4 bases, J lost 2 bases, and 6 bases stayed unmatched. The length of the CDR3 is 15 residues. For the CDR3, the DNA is TGCGCCAGCAGCCCGAATGGACAGGGGGCCTACGAGCAGTACTTC. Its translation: CASSPNGQGAYEQYF.

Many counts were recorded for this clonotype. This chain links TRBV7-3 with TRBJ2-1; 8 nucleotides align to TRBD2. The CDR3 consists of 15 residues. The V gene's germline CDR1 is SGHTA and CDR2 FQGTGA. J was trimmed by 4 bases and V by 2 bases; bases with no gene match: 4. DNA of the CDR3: TGTGCCAGCAGCTTATGGGCGGGGGGATACAATGAGCAGTTCTTC. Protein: CASSLWAGGYNEQFF. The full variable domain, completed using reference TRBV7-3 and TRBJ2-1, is GAGVSQTPSNKVTEKGKYVELRCDPISGHTALYWYRQSLGQGPEFLIYFQGTGAADDSGLPNDRFFAVRPEGSVSTLKIQRTERGDSAVYLCASSLWAGGYNEQFFGPGTRLTVL.

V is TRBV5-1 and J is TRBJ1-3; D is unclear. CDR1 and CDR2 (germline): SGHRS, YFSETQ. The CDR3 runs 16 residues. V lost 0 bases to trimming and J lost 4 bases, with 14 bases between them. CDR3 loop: CASSLAGEPWGNTIYF. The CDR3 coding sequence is TGCGCCAGCAGCTTGGCCGGGGAACCCTGGGGAAACACCATATATTTT.

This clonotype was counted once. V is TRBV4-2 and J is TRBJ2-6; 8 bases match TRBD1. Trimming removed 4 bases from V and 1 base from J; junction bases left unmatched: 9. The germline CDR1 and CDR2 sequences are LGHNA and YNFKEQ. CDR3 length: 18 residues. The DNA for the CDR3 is TGTGCCAGCAGCCCCCAGGGGGCGCGGGTTTCTGGGGCCAACGTCCTGACTTTC. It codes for CASSPQGARVSGANVLTF.

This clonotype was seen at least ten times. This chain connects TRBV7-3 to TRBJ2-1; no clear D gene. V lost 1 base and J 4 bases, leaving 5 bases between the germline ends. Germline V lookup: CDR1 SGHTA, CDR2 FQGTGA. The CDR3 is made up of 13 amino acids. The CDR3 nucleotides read TGTGCCAGCAGCTTAATGGGGTACAATGAGCAGTTCTTC. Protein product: CASSLMGYNEQFF.

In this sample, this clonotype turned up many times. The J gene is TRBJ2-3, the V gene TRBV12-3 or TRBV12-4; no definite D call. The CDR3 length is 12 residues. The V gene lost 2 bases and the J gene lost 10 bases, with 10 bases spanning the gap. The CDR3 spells CASSLFVGAQYF. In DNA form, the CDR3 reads TGTGCCAGCAGTTTATTTGTTGGTGCGCAGTATTTT.

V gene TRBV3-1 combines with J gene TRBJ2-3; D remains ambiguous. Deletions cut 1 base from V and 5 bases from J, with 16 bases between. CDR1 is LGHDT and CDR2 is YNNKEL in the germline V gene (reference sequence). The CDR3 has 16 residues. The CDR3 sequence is CASSQGTGPAGDTQYF. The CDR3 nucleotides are TGTGCCAGCAGCCAAGGTACTGGGCCTGCCGGAGATACGCAGTATTTT.

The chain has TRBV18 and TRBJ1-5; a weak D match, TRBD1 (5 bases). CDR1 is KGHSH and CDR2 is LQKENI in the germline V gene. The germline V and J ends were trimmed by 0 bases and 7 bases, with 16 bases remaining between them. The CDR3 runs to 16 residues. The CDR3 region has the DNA TGTGCCAGCTCACCACCGGGGGATCGGGCAGGGCAGCCCCAGCATTTT. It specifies CASSPPGDRAGQPQHF.

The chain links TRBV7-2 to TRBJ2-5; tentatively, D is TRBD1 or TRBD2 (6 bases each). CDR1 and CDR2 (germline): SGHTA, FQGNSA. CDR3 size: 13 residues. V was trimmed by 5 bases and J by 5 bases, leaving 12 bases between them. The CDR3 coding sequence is TGTGCCAGCAGCCCGAGGGGGGTGGAGACCCAGTACTTC. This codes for CASSPRGVETQYF.

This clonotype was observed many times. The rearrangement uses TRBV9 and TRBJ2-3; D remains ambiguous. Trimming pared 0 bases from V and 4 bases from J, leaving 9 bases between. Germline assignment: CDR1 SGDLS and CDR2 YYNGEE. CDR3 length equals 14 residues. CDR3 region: CASSVASRADTQYF. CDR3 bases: TGTGCCAGCAGCGTAGCTAGTAGGGCAGATACGCAGTATTTT.

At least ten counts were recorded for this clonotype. In DNA form, the CDR3 reads TGCAGCGTGCGACAGGGGATTATAGAGACCCAGTACTTC. Translating it yields CSVRQGIIETQYF. The chain carries TRBV29-1 and TRBJ2-5; TRBD1 agrees at 8 bases. This CDR3 comprises 13 residues. J gave up 4 bases and V 6 bases, and 7 bases lay outside the gene matches. The germline gives CDR1 SQVTM, CDR2 ANQGSEA.

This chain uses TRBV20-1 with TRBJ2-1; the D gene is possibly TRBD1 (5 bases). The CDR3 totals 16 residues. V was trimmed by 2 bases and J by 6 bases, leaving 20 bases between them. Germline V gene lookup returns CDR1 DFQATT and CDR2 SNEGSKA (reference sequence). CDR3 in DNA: TGCAGTGCTAGACGGCCAGGACATTTGTGGATCAATGAGCAGTTCTTC. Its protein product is CSARRPGHLWINEQFF.

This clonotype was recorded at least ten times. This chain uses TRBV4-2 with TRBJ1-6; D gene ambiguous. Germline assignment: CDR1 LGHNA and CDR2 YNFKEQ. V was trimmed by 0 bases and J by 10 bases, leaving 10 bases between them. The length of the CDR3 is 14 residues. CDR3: CASSQDHTGSPLHF. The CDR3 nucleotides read TGTGCCAGCAGCCAAGACCATACGGGATCACCCCTCCACTTT.

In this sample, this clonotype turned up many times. CDR3 nucleotides: TGTGCCAGCAGCCCGCAAGGGGGCGACTATGGCTACACCTTC. Residues: CASSPQGGDYGYTF. The rearrangement links TRBV7-2 to TRBJ1-2; 7 bases are a match to TRBD1. V shed 5 bases, J shed 3 bases, and the junction held 6 bases outside the gene matches. CDR1 and CDR2 (germline): SGHTA, FQGNSA. CDR3 size: 14 residues. Based on the CDR3 plus reference TRBV7-2 and TRBJ1-2, the full variable domain is GAGVSQSPSNKVTEKGKDVELRCDPISGHTALYWYRQSLGQGLEFLIYFQGNSAPDKSGLPSDRFSAERTGGSVSTLTIQRTQQEDSAVYLCASSPQGGDYGYTFGSGTRLTVV.

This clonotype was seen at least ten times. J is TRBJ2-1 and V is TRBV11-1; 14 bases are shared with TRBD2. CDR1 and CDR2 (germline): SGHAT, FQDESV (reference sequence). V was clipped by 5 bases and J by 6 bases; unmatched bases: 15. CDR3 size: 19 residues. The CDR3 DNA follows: TGTGCCAGCAGCCACCTACCTGGGACTAGCGGGGGCAAGGGCAATGAGCAGTTCTTC. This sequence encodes CASSHLPGTSGGKGNEQFF.

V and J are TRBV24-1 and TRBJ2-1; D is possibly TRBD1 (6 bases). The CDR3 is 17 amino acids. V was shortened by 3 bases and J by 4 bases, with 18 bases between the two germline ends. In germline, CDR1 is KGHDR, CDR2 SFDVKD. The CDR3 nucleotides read TGTGCCACCAGTGATGACACAGGGAACGGGCTTTACAATGAGCAGTTCTTC. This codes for CATSDDTGNGLYNEQFF.